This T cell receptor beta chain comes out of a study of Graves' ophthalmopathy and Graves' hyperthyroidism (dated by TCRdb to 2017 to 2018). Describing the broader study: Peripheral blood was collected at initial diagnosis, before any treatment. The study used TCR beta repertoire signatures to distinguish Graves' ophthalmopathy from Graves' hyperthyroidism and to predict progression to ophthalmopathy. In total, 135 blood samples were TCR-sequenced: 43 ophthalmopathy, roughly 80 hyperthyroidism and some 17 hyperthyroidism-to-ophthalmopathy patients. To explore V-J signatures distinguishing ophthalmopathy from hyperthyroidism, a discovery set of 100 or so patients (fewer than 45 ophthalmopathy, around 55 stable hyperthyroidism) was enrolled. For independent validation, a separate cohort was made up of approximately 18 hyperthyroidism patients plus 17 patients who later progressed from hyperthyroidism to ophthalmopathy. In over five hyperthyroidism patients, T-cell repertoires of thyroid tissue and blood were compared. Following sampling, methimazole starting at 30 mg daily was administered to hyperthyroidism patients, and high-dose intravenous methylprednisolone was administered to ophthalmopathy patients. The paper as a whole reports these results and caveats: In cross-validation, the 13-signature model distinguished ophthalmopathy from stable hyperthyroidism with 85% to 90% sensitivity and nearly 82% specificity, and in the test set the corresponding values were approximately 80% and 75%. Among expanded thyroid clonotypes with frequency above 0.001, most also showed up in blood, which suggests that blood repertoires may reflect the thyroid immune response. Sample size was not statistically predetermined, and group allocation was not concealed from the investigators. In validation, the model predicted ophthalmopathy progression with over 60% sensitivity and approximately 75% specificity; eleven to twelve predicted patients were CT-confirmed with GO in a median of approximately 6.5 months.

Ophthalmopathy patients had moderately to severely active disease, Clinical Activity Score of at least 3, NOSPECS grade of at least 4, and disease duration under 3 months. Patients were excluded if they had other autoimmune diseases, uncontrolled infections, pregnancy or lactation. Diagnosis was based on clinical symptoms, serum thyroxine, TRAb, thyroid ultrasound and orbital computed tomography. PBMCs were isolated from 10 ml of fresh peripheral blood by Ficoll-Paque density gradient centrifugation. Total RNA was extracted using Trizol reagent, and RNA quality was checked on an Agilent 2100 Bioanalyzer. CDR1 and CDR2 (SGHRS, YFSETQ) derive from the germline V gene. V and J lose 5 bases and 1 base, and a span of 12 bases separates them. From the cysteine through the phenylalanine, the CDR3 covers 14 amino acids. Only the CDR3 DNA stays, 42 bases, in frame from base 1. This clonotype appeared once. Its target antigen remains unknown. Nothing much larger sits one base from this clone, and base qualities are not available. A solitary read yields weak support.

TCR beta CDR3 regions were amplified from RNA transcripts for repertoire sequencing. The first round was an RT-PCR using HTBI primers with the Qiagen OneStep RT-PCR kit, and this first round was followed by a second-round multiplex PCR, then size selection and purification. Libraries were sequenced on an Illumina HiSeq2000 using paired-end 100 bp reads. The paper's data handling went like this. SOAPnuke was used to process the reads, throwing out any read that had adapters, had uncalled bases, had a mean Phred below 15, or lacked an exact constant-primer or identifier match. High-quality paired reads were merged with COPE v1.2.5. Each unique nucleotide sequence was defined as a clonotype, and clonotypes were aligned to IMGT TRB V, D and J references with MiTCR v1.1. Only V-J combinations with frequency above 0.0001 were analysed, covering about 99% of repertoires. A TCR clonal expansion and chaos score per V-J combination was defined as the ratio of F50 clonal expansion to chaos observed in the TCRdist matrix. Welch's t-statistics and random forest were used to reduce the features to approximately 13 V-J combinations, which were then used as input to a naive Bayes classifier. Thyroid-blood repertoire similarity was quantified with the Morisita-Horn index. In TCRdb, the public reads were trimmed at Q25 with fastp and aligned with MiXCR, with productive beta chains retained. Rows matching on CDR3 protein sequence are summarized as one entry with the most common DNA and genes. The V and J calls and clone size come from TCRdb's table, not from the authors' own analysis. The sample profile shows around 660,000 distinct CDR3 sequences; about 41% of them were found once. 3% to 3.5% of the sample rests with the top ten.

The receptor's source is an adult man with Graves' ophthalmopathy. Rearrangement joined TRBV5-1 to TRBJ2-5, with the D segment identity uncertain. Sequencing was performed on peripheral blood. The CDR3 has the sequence CASRTQPTQETQYF. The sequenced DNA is TGCGCCAGCAGGACACAACCCACCCAAGAGACCCAGTACTTC.